The TCR beta chain under discussion was sequenced for a study of T cell repertoires in cytomegalovirus infection. Looking at the study overall: Based on public TCR beta signatures, there were indications of CMV infection and of a matching HLA type.

Study-wide points: Cumulative public TCR beta family frequency identified CMV carriers with the relevant HLA. The response measured ex vivo was dominated by TCR beta clonotypes (HLA-C-restricted and CMV-specific).

TCRdb re-called the reads through MiXCR, storing one row per CDR3 protein. The sample yields some 300,000 distinct CDR3 sequences, roughly 9.3% seen once. This clonotype has at least ten counts. Antigen specificity is unknown. Input material: PBMCs. This sequence originates from a human donor in good health (CMV status not recorded). Some clones in this sample may be carry-over from other donors' samples.

CDR3 sequence reads: CASSGEAVRTPTEAFF. The DNA for the CDR3 is TGTGCCAGCAGCGGAGAGGCAGTCAGGACTCCCACTGAAGCTTTCTTT. The chain combines TRBV7-9 with TRBJ1-1; no clear D. In germline, CDR1 is SEHNR, CDR2 FQNEAQ (reference sequence). This CDR3 is 16 amino acids long. V dropped 5 bases and J dropped 4 bases, with 20 bases sitting between them.